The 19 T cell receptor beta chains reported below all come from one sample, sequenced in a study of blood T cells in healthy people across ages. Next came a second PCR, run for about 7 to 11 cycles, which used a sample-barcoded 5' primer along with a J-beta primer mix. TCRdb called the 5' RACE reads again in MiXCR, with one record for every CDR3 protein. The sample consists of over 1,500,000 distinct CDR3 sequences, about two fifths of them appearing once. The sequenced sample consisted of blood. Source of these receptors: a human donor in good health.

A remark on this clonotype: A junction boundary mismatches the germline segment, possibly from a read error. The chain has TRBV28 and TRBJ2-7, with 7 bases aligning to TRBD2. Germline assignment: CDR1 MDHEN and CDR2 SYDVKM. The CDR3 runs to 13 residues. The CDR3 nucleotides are TGTGCCAGCATTAAGGGAGGGATCGACGAGCACTACTTC. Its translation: CASIKGGIDEHYF.

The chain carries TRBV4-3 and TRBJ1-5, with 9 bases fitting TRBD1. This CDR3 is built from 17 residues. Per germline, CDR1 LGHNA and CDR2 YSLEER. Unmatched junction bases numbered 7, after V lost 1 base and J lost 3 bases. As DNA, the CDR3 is TGCGCCAGCAGCCAAGGTACCGGGACAGGGAACAATCAGCCCCAGCATTTT. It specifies CASSQGTGTGNNQPQHF.

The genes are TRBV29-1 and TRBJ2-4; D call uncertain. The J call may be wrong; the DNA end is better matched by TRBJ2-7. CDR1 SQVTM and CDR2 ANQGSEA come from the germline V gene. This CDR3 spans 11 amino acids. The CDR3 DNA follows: TGCAGCGTTGTAAGCGTAGGCGAGCAGTACTTC. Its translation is CSVVSVGEQYF.

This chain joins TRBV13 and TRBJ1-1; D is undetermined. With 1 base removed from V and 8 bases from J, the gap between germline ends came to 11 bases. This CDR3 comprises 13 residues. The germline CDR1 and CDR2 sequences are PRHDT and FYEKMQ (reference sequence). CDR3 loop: CASSLVFGEEAFF. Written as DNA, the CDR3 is TGTGCCAGCAGCTTAGTCTTCGGGGAGGAAGCTTTCTTT.

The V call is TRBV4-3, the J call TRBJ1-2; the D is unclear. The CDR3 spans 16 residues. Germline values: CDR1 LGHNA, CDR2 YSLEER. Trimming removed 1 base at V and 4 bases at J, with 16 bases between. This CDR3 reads CASSQGEGGGGYGYTF. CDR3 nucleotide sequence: TGCGCCAGCAGCCAAGGCGAGGGTGGAGGTGGCTATGGCTACACCTTC.

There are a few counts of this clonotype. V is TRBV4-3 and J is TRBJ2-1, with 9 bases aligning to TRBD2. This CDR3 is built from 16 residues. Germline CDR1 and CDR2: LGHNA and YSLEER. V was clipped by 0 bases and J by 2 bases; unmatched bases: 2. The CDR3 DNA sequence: TGCGCCAGCAGCCAAGAGGAGCGGGGGGCCTACAATGAGCAGTTCTTC. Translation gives CASSQEERGAYNEQFF.

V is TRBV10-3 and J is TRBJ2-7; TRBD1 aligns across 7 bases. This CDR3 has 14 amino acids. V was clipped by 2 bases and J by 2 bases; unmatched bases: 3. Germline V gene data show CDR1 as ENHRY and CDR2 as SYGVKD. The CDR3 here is CAISEDRDAYEQYF. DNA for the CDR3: TGTGCCATCAGTGAGGACAGGGACGCCTACGAGCAGTACTTC.

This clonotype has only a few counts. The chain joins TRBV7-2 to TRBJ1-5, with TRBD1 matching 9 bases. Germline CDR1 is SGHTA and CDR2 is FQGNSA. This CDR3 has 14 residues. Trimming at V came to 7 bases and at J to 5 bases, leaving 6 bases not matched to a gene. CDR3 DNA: TGTGCCAGCACCACCACAGGGGGCTATCAGCCCCAGCATTTT. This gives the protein CASTTTGGYQPQHF.

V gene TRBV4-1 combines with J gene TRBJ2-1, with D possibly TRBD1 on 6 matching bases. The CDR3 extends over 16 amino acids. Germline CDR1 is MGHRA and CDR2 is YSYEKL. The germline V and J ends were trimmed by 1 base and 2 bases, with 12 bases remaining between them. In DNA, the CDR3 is TGCGCCAGCAGCCAAGGTCGACAGGCGACCTACAATGAGCAGTTCTTC. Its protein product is CASSQGRQATYNEQFF.

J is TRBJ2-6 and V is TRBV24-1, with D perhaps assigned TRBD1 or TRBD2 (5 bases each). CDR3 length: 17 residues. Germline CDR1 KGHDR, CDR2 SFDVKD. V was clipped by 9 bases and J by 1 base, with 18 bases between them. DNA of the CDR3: TGTGCCACCGTCCCCGGGACGGATGCATCTGGGGCCAACGTCCTGACTTTC. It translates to CATVPGTDASGANVLTF.

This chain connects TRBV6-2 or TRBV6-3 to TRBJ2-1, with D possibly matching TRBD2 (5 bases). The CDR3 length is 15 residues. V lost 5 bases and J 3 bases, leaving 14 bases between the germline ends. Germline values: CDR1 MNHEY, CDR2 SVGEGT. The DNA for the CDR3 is TGTGCCAGCAGTATGGACCACAGCGGCTACAATGAGCAGTTCTTC. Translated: CASSMDHSGYNEQFF.

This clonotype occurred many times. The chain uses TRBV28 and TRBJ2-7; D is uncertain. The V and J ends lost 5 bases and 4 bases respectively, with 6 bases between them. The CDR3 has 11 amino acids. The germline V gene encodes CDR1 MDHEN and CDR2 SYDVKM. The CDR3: CASSGMYEQYF. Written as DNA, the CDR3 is TGTGCCAGCAGTGGGATGTACGAGCAGTACTTC.

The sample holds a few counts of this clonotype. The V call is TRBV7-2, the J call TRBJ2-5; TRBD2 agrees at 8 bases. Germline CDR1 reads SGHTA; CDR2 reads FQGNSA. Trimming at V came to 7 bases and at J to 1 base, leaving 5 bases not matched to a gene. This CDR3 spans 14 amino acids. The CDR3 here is CASTPGGSQETQYF. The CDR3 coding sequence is TGTGCCAGCACCCCGGGGGGGTCCCAAGAGACCCAGTACTTC.

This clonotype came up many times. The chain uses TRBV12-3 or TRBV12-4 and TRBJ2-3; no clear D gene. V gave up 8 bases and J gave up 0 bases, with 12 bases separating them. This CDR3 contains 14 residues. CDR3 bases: TGTGCCAGCGTGGGCAAACGAAGCACAGATACGCAGTATTTT. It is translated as CASVGKRSTDTQYF.

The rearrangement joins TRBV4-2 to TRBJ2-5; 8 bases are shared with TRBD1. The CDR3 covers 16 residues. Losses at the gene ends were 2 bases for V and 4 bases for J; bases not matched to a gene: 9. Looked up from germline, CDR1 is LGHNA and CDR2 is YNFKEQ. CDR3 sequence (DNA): TGTGCCAGCAGCCAACGACAGGGGAGGTCGTTAGAGACCCAGTACTTC. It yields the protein CASSQRQGRSLETQYF.

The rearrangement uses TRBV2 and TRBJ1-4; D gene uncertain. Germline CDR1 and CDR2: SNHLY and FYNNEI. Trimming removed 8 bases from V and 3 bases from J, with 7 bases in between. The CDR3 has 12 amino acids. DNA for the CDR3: TGTGCCAGCCGTTGGGCTAATGAAAAACTGTTTTTT. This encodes CASRWANEKLFF.

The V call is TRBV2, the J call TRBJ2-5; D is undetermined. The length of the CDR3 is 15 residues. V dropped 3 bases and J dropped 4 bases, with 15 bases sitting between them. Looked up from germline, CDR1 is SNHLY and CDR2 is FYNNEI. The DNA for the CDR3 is TGTGCCAGCAGTGATACCGGGCAGACGGCAGAGACCCAGTACTTC. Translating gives CASSDTGQTAETQYF. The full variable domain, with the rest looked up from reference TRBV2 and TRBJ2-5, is EPEVTQTPSHQVTQMGQEVILRCVPISNHLYFYWYRQILGQKVEFLVSFYNNEISEKSEIFDDQFSVERPDGSNFTLKIRSTKLEDSAMYFCASSDTGQTAETQYFGPGTRLLVL.

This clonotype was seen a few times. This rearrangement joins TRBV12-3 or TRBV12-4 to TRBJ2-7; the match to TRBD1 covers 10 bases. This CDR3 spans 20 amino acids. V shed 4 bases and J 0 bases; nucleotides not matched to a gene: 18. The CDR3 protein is CASSSNIHVGQGLSSYEQYF. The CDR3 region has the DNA TGTGCCAGCAGTTCAAATATCCATGTGGGACAGGGGTTGAGCTCCTACGAGCAGTACTTC.

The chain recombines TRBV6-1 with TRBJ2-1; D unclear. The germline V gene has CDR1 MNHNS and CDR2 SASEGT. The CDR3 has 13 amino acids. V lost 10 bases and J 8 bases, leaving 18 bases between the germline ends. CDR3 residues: CANSFYRVDEQFF. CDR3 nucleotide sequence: TGTGCCAACTCCTTCTACCGTGTGGATGAGCAGTTCTTC.